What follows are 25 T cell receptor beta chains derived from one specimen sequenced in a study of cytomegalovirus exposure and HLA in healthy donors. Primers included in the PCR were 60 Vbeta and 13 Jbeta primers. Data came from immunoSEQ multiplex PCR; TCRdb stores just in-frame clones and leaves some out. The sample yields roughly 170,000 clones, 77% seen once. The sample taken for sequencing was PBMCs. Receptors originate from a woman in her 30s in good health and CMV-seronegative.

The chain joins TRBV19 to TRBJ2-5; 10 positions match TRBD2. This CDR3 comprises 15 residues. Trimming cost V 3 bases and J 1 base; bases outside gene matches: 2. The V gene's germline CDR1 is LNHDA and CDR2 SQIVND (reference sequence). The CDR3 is CASSILAGAQETQYF. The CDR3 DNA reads TGTGCCAGTAGTATCCTAGCGGGAGCCCAAGAGACCCAGTACTTC.

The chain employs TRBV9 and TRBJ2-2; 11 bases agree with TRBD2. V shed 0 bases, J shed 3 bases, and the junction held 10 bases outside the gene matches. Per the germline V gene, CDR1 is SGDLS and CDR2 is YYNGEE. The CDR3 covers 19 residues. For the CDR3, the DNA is TGTGCCAGCAGCGTAGAATCACTAGCGGGAGCGGGGGACACCGGGGAGCTGTTTTTT. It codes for CASSVESLAGAGDTGELFF.

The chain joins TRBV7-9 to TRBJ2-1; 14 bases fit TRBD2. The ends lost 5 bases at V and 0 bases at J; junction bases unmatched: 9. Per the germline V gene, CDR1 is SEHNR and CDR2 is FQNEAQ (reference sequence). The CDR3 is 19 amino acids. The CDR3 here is CASSLLRLAGGPSYNEQFF. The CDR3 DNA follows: TGTGCCAGCAGCCTTCTACGACTAGCGGGGGGGCCCTCCTACAATGAGCAGTTCTTC. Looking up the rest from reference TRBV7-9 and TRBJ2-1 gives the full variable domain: DTGVSQNPRHKITKRGQNVTFRCDPISEHNRLYWYRQTLGQGPEFLTYFQNEAQLEKSRLLSDRFSAERPKGSFSTLEIQRTEQGDSAMYLCASSLLRLAGGPSYNEQFFGPGTRLTVL.

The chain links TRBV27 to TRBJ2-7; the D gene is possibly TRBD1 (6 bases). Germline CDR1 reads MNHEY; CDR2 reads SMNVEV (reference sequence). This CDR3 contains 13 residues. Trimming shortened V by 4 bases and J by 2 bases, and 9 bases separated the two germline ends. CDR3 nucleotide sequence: TGTGCCAGCAGTTGGGGGCTAGCCTACGAGCAGTACTTC. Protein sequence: CASSWGLAYEQYF.

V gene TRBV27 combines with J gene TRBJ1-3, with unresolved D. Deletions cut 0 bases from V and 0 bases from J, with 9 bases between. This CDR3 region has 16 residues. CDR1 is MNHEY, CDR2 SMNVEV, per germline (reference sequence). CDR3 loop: CASSLSVESSGNTIYF. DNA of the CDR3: TGTGCCAGCAGTTTATCCGTGGAGAGCTCTGGAAACACCATATATTTT.

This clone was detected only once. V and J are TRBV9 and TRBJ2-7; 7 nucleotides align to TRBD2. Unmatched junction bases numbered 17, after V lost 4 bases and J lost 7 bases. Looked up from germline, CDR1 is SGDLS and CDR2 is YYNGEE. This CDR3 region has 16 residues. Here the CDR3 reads CASSPRDYLIGVEQYF. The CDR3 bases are TGTGCCAGCAGCCCCAGGGACTACCTAATCGGGGTGGAGCAGTACTTC.

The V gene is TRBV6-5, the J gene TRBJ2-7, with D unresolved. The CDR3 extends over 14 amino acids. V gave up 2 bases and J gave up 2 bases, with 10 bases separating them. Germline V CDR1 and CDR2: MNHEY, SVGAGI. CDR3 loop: CASSYHSSTYEQYF. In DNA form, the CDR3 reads TGTGCCAGCAGTTACCACTCTTCGACCTACGAGCAGTACTTC.

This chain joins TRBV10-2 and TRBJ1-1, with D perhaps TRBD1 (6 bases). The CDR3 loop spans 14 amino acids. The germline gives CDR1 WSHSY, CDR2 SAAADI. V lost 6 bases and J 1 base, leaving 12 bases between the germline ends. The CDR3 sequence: CASRLPDRNTEAFF. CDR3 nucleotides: TGCGCCAGCAGGCTACCGGACAGGAACACTGAAGCTTTCTTT.

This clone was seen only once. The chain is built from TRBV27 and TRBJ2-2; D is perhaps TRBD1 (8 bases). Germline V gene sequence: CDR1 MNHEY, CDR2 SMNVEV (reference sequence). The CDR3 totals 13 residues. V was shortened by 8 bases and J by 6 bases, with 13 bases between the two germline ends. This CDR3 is CASSTGGAGELFF. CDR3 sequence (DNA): TGTGCCAGCTCAACAGGGGGGGCCGGGGAGCTGTTTTTT.

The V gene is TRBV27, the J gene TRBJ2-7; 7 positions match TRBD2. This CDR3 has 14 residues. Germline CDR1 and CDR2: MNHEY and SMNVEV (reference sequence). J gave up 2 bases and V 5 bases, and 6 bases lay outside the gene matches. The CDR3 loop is CASSRGEGTYEQYF. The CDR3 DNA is TGTGCCAGCAGTAGAGGGGAGGGGACCTACGAGCAGTACTTC.

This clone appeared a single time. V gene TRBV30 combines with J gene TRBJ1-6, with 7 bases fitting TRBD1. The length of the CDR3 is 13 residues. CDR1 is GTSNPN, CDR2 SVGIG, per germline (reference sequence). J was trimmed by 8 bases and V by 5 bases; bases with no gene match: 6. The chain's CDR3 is CAWVRDRDSPLHF. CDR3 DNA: TGTGCCTGGGTCCGGGACAGAGATTCACCCCTCCACTTT. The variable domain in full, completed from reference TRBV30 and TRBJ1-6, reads SQTIHQWPATLVQPVGSPLSLECTVEGTSNPNLYWYRQAAGRGLQLLFYSVGIGQISSEVPQNLSASRPQDRQFILSSKKLLLSDSGFYLCAWVRDRDSPLHFGNGTRLTVT.

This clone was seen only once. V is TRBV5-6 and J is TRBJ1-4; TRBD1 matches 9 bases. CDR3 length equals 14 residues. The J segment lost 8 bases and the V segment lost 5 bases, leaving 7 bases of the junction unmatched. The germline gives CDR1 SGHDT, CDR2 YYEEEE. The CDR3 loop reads CASRPGQGREKLFF. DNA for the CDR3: TGTGCCAGCAGACCGGGACAGGGCAGAGAAAAACTGTTTTTT.

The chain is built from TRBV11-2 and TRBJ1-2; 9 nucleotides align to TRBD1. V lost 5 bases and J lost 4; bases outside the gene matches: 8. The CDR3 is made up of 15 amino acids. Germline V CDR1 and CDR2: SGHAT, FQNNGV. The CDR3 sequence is CASSPRTGVGYGYTF. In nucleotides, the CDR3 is TGTGCCAGCAGCCCACGGACAGGGGTTGGCTATGGCTACACCTTC. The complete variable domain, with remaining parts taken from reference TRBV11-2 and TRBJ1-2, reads EAGVAQSPRYKIIEKRQSVAFWCNPISGHATLYWYQQILGQGPKLLIQFQNNGVVDDSQLPKDRFSAERLKGVDSTLKIQPAKLEDSAVYLCASSPRTGVGYGYTFGSGTRLTVV.

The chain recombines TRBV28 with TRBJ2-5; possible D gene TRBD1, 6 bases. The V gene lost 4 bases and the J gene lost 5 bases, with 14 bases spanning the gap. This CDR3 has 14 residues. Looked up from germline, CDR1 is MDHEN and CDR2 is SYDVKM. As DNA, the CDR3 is TGTGCCAGCAGTTCCCCAGGGGCAGGGGAGACCCAGTACTTC. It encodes CASSSPGAGETQYF.

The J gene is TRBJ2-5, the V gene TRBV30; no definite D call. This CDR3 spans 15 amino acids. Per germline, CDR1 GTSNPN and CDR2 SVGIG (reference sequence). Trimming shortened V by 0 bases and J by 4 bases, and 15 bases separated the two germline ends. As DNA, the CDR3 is TGTGCCTGGAGTGTGCCTAGTCGCCCCGTAGAGACCCAGTACTTC. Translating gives CAWSVPSRPVETQYF.

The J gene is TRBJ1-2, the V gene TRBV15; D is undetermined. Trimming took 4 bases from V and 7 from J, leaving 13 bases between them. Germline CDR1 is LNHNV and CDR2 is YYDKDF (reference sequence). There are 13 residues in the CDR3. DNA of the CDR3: TGTGCCACCAGCACTCTCGACCAGGCTGGCTACACCTTC. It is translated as CATSTLDQAGYTF.

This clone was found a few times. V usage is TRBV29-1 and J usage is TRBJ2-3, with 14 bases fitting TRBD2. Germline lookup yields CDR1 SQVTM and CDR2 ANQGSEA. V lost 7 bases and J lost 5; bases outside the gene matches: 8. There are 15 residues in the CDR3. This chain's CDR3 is CSGGTGTSGGDTQYF. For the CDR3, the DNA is TGCAGCGGGGGGACAGGGACTAGCGGGGGAGATACGCAGTATTTT.

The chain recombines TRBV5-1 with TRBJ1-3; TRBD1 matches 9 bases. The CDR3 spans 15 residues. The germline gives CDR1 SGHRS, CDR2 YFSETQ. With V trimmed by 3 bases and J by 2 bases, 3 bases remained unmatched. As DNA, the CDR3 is TGCGCCAGCAGCTCGACAGGGGGAGCTGGAAACACCATATATTTT. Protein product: CASSSTGGAGNTIYF.

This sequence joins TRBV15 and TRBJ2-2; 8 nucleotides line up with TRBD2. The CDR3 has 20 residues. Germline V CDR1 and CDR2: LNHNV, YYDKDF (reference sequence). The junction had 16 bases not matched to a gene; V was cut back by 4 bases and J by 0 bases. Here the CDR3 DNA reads TGTGCCACCAGCAAAAGAAGCCCAAATCTAGCGGGCCCGAACACCGGGGAGCTGTTTTTT. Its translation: CATSKRSPNLAGPNTGELFF.

CDR3: CATRPPGQGARSEKLFF. CDR3 nucleotide sequence: TGTGCCACCAGGCCACCGGGACAGGGGGCGAGAAGTGAAAAACTGTTTTTT. J is TRBJ1-4 and V is TRBV15; 12 bases map to TRBD1. This CDR3 spans 17 amino acids. CDR1 LNHNV and CDR2 YYDKDF come from the germline V gene (reference sequence). V lost 6 bases and J lost 7; bases outside the gene matches: 12.

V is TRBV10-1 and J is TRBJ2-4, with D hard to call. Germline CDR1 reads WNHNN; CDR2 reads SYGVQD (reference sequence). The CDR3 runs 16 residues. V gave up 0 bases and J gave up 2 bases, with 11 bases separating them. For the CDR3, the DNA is TGCGCCAGCAGTGAGTCGATTCAGGTTCCCAAAAACATTCAGTACTTC. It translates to CASSESIQVPKNIQYF.

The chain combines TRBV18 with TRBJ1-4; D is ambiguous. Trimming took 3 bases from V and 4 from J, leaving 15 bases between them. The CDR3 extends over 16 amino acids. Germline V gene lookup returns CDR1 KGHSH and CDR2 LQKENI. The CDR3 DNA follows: TGTGCCAGCTCACCGAGTTCCGGGATCCTTAATGAAAAACTGTTTTTT. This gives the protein CASSPSSGILNEKLFF.

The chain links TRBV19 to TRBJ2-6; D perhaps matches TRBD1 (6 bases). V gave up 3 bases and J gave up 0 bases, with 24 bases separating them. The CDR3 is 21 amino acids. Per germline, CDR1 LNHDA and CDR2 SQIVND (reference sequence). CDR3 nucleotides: TGTGCCAGTAGTATGGGGACAAAGGGTGACCTACTAAGCTCTGGGGCCAACGTCCTGACTTTC. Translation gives CASSMGTKGDLLSSGANVLTF.

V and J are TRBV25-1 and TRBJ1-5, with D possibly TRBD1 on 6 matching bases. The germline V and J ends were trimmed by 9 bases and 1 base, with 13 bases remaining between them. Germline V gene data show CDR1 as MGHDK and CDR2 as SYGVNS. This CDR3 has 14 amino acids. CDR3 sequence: CASRRQGSNQPQHF. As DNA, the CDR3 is TGTGCCAGTCGTAGGCAGGGGAGCAATCAGCCCCAGCATTTT. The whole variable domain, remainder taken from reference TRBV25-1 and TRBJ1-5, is EADIYQTPRYLVIGTGKKITLECSQTMGHDKMYWYQQDPGMELHLIHYSYGVNSTEKGDLSSESTVSRIRTEHFPLTLESARPSHTSQYLCASRRQGSNQPQHFGDGTRLSIL.

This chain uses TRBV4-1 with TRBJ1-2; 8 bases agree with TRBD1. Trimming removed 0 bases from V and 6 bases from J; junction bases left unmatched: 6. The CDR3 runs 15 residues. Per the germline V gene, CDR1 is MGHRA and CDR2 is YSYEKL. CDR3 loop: CASSQEWTGRNGYTF. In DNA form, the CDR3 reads TGCGCCAGCAGCCAAGAGTGGACAGGGCGAAATGGCTACACCTTC.